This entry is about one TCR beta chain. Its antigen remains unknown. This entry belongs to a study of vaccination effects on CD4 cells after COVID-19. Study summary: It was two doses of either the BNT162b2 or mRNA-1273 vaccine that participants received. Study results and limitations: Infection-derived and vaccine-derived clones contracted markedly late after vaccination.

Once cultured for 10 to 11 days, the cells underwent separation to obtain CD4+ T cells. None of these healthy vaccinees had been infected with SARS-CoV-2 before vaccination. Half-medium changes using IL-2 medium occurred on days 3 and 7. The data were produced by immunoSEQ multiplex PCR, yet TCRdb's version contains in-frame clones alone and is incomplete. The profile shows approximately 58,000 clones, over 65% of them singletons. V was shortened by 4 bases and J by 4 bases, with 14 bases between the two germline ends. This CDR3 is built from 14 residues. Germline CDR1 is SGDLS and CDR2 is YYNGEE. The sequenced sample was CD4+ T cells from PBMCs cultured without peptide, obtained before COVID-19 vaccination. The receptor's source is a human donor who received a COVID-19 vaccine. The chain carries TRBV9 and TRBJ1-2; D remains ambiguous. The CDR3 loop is CASSRDVDVYGYTF. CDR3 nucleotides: TGTGCCAGCAGCCGCGACGTGGACGTCTATGGCTACACCTTC.